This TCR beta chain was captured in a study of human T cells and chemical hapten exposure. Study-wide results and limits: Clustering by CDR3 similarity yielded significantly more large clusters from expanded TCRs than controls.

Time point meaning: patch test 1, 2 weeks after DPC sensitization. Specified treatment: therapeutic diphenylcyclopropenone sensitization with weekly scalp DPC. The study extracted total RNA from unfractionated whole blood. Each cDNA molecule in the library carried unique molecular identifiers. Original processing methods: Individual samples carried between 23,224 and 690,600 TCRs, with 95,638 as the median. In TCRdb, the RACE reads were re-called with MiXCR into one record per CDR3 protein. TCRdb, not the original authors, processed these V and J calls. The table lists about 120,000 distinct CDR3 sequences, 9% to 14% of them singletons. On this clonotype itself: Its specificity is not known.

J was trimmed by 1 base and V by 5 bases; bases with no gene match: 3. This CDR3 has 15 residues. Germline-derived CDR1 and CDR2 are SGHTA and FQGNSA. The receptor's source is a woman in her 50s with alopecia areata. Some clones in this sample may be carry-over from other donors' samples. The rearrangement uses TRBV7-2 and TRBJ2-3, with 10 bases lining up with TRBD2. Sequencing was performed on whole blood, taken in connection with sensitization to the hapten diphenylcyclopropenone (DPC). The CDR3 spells CASSPSGSRTDTQYF. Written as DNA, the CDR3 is TGTGCCAGCAGCCCTAGCGGGAGTCGCACAGATACGCAGTATTTT.